This passage covers 22 T cell receptor beta chains from one sample sequenced in a study of cytomegalovirus exposure and HLA in healthy donors. Both 60 Vbeta primers and 13 Jbeta primers went into the PCR. The table came from immunoSEQ multiplex PCR; TCRdb's copy has only in-frame clones and leaves some out. The sample lists over 150,000 clones, 60% to 85% occurring once. The sequenced sample was PBMCs. The receptors derive from a male donor in good health and CMV-seronegative.

The chain employs TRBV12-5 and TRBJ2-3; D is possibly TRBD2 (5 bases). The CDR3 length is 12 residues. Germline-derived CDR1 and CDR2 are LGHNT and FRNRAP. Deletions cut 6 bases from V and 4 bases from J, with 8 bases between. For the CDR3, the DNA is TGTGCTAGTGGCCTTAGCGCAGATACGCAGTATTTT. Its translation is CASGLSADTQYF.

The chain joins TRBV11-3 to TRBJ2-1; the match to TRBD2 covers 12 bases. Germline assignment: CDR1 SGHNT and CDR2 YENEEA. The length of the CDR3 is 16 residues. The V gene end was trimmed by 1 base and the J gene end by 9 bases; junction bases not matched to a gene: 7. CDR3 DNA sequence: TGTGCCAGCAGCTTAGGACTAGCGGGAGCCAGGGGTGAGCAGTTCTTC. Translated: CASSLGLAGARGEQFF.

J is TRBJ1-5 and V is TRBV5-1, with D unclear. Trimming stripped 0 bases from V and 6 bases from J, with 10 bases between. This CDR3 is 14 amino acids long. Germline V lookup: CDR1 SGHRS, CDR2 YFSETQ. DNA of the CDR3: TGCGCCAGCAGCTTGGAAGGCTCAGGTCAGCCCCAGCATTTT. This gives the protein CASSLEGSGQPQHF.

The genes are TRBV30 and TRBJ1-4; possibly TRBD1 for D (5 bases). This CDR3 contains 13 residues. V shed 5 bases and J shed 5 bases, with 12 bases lying between them. Germline CDR1 reads GTSNPN; CDR2 reads SVGIG (reference sequence). As DNA, the CDR3 is TGTGCCTGGTCAAAACAGGCAAATGAAAAACTGTTTTTT. Amino acid sequence: CAWSKQANEKLFF.

The gene calls are TRBV19 and TRBJ1-3; no definite D call. The CDR3 sequence is 14 residues long. Germline loops: CDR1 LNHDA, CDR2 SQIVND (reference sequence). The V gene lost 5 bases and the J gene lost 4 bases, with 12 bases spanning the gap. CDR3 residues: CASSADYAGNTIYF. The DNA for the CDR3 is TGTGCCAGTAGTGCGGACTACGCCGGAAACACCATATATTTT. Supplemented by reference TRBV19 and TRBJ1-3, the full variable domain reads DGGITQSPKYLFRKEGQNVTLSCEQNLNHDAMYWYRQDPGQGLRLIYYSQIVNDFQKGDIAEGYSVSREKKESFPLTVTSAQKNPTAFYLCASSADYAGNTIYFGEGSWLTVV.

This clone has more than one count but fewer than ten. This CDR3 reads CASIGTDYGYTF. The CDR3 DNA follows: TGTGCCAGCATAGGGACAGACTATGGCTACACCTTC. The chain combines TRBV28 with TRBJ1-2; 7 positions agree with TRBD1. Germline V gives CDR1 MDHEN, CDR2 SYDVKM. Trimming at V came to 7 bases and at J to 3 bases, leaving 2 bases not matched to a gene. The CDR3 covers 12 residues.

The rearrangement uses TRBV9 and TRBJ2-4, with a weak D call TRBD1 (6 bases). CDR1 SGDLS and CDR2 YYNGEE come from the germline V gene. Deletions cut 2 bases from V and 0 bases from J, with 15 bases between. The CDR3 spans 17 residues. The CDR3 nucleotides read TGTGCCAGCAGCGTCCTGGGGACATATCTAGCCAAAAACATTCAGTACTTC. Translated: CASSVLGTYLAKNIQYF.

Written as DNA, the CDR3 is TGTGCCAGCAGTCGGGGTTCAGCGGAGCAGTACTTC. Its translation: CASSRGSAEQYF. The gene calls are TRBV25-1 and TRBJ2-7; the D gene is possibly TRBD2 (5 bases). Germline V gene lookup returns CDR1 MGHDK and CDR2 SYGVNS. With 5 bases removed from V and 7 bases from J, the gap between germline ends came to 12 bases. The CDR3 covers 12 residues.

This chain joins TRBV30 and TRBJ2-3; a weak D match, TRBD1 (7 bases). CDR1 and CDR2 from the germline V gene are GTSNPN and SVGIG (reference sequence). The CDR3 loop spans 17 amino acids. The V end lost 0 bases, the J end lost 6 bases, and 22 bases lay between the germline ends. The CDR3 bases are TGTGCCTGGAGTGTACTGGGCAGTCTTTCAGGGGGGGATACGCAGTATTTT. Translating it yields CAWSVLGSLSGGDTQYF.

A note on this clone: This same CDR3 is encoded by further DNA sequences in the sample. The chain joins TRBV9 to TRBJ2-7; D perhaps matches TRBD2 (7 bases). Trimming took 0 bases from V and 1 from J, leaving 11 bases between them. This CDR3 has 15 residues. Looked up from germline, CDR1 is SGDLS and CDR2 is YYNGEE. CDR3 DNA sequence: TGTGCCAGCAGCGTAGGGGCGGGGGCTTCCTACGAGCAGTACTTC. This translates into CASSVGAGASYEQYF. Using reference TRBV9 and TRBJ2-7 for the parts outside the CDR3, the full variable domain is DSGVTQTPKHLITATGQRVTLRCSPRSGDLSVYWYQQSLDQGLQFLIQYYNGEERAKGNILERFSAQQFPDLHSELNLSSLELGDSALYFCASSVGAGASYEQYFGPGTRLTVT.

In its sample, this clone was seen once. V gene TRBV12-5 combines with J gene TRBJ2-1, with D hard to call. Trimming removed 3 bases at V and 7 bases at J, with 4 bases between. Germline CDR1 is LGHNT and CDR2 is FRNRAP. The CDR3 runs to 11 residues. CDR3 region: CASGFGNEQFF. CDR3 DNA sequence: TGTGCTAGTGGTTTCGGGAATGAGCAGTTCTTC.

The chain couples TRBV19 to TRBJ2-1; possible D gene TRBD2, 6 bases. The CDR3 covers 16 residues. The germline V gene encodes CDR1 LNHDA and CDR2 SQIVND (reference sequence). The V gene lost 3 bases and the J gene lost 5 bases, with 17 bases spanning the gap. The CDR3 sequence: CASSMLWRGGDNEQFF. CDR3 nucleotides: TGTGCCAGTAGTATGTTATGGCGGGGTGGGGACAATGAGCAGTTCTTC. Full variable domain (missing parts from reference TRBV19 and TRBJ2-1): DGGITQSPKYLFRKEGQNVTLSCEQNLNHDAMYWYRQDPGQGLRLIYYSQIVNDFQKGDIAEGYSVSREKKESFPLTVTSAQKNPTAFYLCASSMLWRGGDNEQFFGPGTRLTVL.

The V call is TRBV28, the J call TRBJ2-7; 9 bases agree with TRBD2. The germline gives CDR1 MDHEN, CDR2 SYDVKM. CDR3 length: 14 amino acids. The trim removed 7 bases at V and 8 bases at J, leaving 12 bases unmatched. CDR3 nucleotides: TGTGCCAGCACCCCCGGGACTAGCACTGTCAAGCAGTACTTC. Translating gives CASTPGTSTVKQYF.

This clone is a singleton in its sample. This specimen includes other DNA sequences encoding the same CDR3. This chain links TRBV9 with TRBJ2-1; TRBD2 matches at 7 bases. Germline CDR1 and CDR2: SGDLS and YYNGEE. The CDR3 covers 15 residues. V lost 0 bases, J lost 5 bases, and 5 bases stayed unmatched. CDR3 residues: CASSVGGSSHNEQFF. CDR3 DNA sequence: TGTGCCAGCAGCGTAGGCGGGAGTAGCCACAATGAGCAGTTCTTC.

This clone was observed a few times. The chain is built from TRBV9 and TRBJ2-7; D not certain. The V end was cut by 3 bases, the J end by 5 bases, with 15 bases between. The CDR3 is 14 residues long. Germline CDR1 reads SGDLS; CDR2 reads YYNGEE. The CDR3 nucleotides read TGTGCCAGCAGCGCAGGTCCCTCCTTTGACGAGCAGTACTTC. As protein: CASSAGPSFDEQYF.

This sequence joins TRBV6-1 and TRBJ2-1; 8 nucleotides agree with TRBD2. The CDR3 is 14 residues long. The V gene end was trimmed by 6 bases and the J gene end by 8 bases; junction bases not matched to a gene: 9. Germline V gene sequence: CDR1 MNHNS, CDR2 SASEGT. The CDR3 is CASSSLGGADEQFF. The DNA of the CDR3 is TGTGCCAGCAGCTCGCTCGGGGGGGCTGATGAGCAGTTCTTC.

V is TRBV10-3 and J is TRBJ1-1, with D unresolved. The CDR3 extends over 13 amino acids. Between the trimmed V and J ends, which lost 3 bases and 1 base, there was a span of 6 bases. Germline V gives CDR1 ENHRY, CDR2 SYGVKD. In nucleotides, the CDR3 is TGTGCCATCAGTGATGAGCAGAACACTGAAGCTTTCTTT. It codes for CAISDEQNTEAFF.

V and J are TRBV5-5 and TRBJ2-1, with TRBD2 matching 9 bases. The CDR3 loop spans 16 amino acids. Germline V gene sequence: CDR1 SGHKS, CDR2 YYEKEE (reference sequence). The junction had 8 bases not matched to a gene; V was cut back by 5 bases and J by 2 bases. The CDR3 here is CASSAWTSATYNEQFF. CDR3 coding DNA: TGTGCCAGCAGTGCCTGGACTAGCGCTACCTACAATGAGCAGTTCTTC.

This chain uses TRBV11-2 with TRBJ2-7; TRBD1 is a possible D gene (6 bases). The germline V gene encodes CDR1 SGHAT and CDR2 FQNNGV. The V end was cut by 3 bases, the J end by 4 bases, with 16 bases between. CDR3 size: 15 residues. CDR3 DNA sequence: TGTGCCAGCAGCTTGCACAGGGCCGGCGGATACGAGCAGTACTTC. It yields the protein CASSLHRAGGYEQYF.

V and J are TRBV12-5 and TRBJ1-5; no clear D. This CDR3 has 18 amino acids. V was trimmed by 0 bases and J by 7 bases, leaving 22 bases between them. Germline CDR1 is LGHNT and CDR2 is FRNRAP. CDR3 sequence (DNA): TGTGCTAGTGGTTTGGTACTATTTGGACTCCTAAAGGGACAGCCCCAGCATTTT. This translates into CASGLVLFGLLKGQPQHF.

CDR3 sequence (DNA): TGTGCCAGCAGCGTGGGGACTCTCGATTACACAGATACGCAGTATTTT. Its protein product is CASSVGTLDYTDTQYF. The gene calls are TRBV9 and TRBJ2-3; TRBD2 might be the D (6 bases). Germline-derived CDR1 and CDR2 are SGDLS and YYNGEE. This CDR3 contains 16 residues. The V end was cut by 2 bases, the J end by 2 bases, with 15 bases between. Filled out from reference TRBV9 and TRBJ2-3, the complete variable domain reads DSGVTQTPKHLITATGQRVTLRCSPRSGDLSVYWYQQSLDQGLQFLIQYYNGEERAKGNILERFSAQQFPDLHSELNLSSLELGDSALYFCASSVGTLDYTDTQYFGPGTRLTVL.

The chain recombines TRBV4-1 with TRBJ1-1, with D possibly matching TRBD1 (5 bases). Trimming left V 5 bases short and J 4 bases short, with 17 bases between. CDR1 and CDR2 from the germline V gene are MGHRA and YSYEKL. The CDR3 has 15 amino acids. In nucleotides, the CDR3 is TGCGCCAGCAGCGAGACAGTAGTTCCTTCCACTGAAGCTTTCTTT. The encoded protein is CASSETVVPSTEAFF.